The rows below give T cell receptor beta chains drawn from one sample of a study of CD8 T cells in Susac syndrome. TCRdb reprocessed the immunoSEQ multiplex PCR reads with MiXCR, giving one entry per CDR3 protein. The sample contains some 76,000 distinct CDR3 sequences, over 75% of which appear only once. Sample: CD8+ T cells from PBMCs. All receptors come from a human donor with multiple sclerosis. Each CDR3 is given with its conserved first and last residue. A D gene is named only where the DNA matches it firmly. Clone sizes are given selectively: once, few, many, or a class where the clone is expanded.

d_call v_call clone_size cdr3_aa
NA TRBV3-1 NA CASRPGARSPLHF
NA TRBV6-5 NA CASSTLLSVGEQFF
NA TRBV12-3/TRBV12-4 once CASRAGRDYGYTF
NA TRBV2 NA CASNSNTDTQYF
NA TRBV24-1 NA CATSDLSGEAFF
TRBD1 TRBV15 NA CATNQGGNGYTF
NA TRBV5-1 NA CASSLKAPLYNEQFF
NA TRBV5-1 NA CASSSGTANSPLHF
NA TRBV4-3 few CASSQDLGIPTYEQYF
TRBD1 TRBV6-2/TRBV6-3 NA CASSYDREGQGGTDTQYF
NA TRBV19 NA CASSPPLARMDNEQFF
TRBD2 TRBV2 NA CASSEGLAGHYEQYF
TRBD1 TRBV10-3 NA CAISGGTGEAMNTEAFF
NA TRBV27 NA CASRLGAYNEQFF
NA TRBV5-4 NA CASRVKNEQFF
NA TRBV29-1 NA CSVVVTFAEAFF
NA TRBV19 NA CASSIVHSSYEQYF
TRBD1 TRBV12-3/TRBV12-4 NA CASETGTGELFF
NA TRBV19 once CASTLPNSYGYTF
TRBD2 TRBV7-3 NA CASSYLAGDIQYF
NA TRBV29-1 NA CSVEGAGEQFF
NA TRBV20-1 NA CSARDLKDLQPQHF
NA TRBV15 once CATRVGGQETQYF
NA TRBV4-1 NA CASSPLDRGNQPQHF